These 19 T cell receptor beta chains originate from one sample sequenced in a study of T cells in Graves' hyperthyroidism and ophthalmopathy (dated by TCRdb to about 2019). Receptors were amplified or captured by multiplex PCR. Instrument used: Illumina HiSeq 2000. The TCR beta CDR3 regions were amplified from the RNA transcripts. For the first round of RT-PCR on the TCR CDR3, the HTBI primer set was used together with the Qiagen OneStep RT-PCR kit. TCRdb's own reprocessing of the public reads used fastp at Q25 and MiXCR and kept productive beta chains. CDR3 protein sequences are deduplicated, and each keeps its most common genes and DNA. The sample records about 400,000 distinct CDR3 sequences, roughly an eighth of which are singletons. The biggest ten clones account for approximately 27% of the sample. Sequencing used blood. The receptors were sampled from a man aged 50-60 years with Graves' ophthalmopathy.

This clonotype was found many times. V gene TRBV28 combines with J gene TRBJ2-3; 7 bases are shared with TRBD2. There are 16 residues in the CDR3. V lost 4 bases and J lost 0; bases outside the gene matches: 7. CDR1 and CDR2 from the germline V gene are MDHEN and SYDVKM. CDR3 region: CASSSASGISTDTQYF. The DNA of the CDR3 is TGTGCCAGCAGTTCTGCTAGCGGCATTAGCACAGATACGCAGTATTTT.

This clonotype was recorded at least ten times. The V and J genes are TRBV6-1 and TRBJ1-5, with a tentative D call TRBD1 (5 bases). Germline V CDR1 and CDR2: MNHNS, SASEGT. The CDR3 covers 15 residues. Trimming removed 9 bases from V and 3 bases from J, with 18 bases in between. CDR3 loop: CASLEGLGNNQPQHF. CDR3 coding DNA: TGTGCCAGTTTGGAGGGGCTCGGTAACAATCAGCCCCAGCATTTT.

This clonotype was seen many times. The rearrangement uses TRBV3-1 and TRBJ1-5; TRBD1 agrees at 9 bases. CDR1 is LGHDT and CDR2 is YNNKEL in the germline V gene (reference sequence). The CDR3 runs to 19 residues. V shed 1 base and J 2 bases; nucleotides not matched to a gene: 12. The CDR3 loop reads CASSQAYSGTGTGNQPQHF. In nucleotides, the CDR3 is TGTGCCAGCAGCCAAGCGTATTCCGGGACAGGGACGGGCAATCAGCCCCAGCATTTT. The entire variable domain, with the rest obtained from reference TRBV3-1 and TRBJ1-5, is as follows: DTAVSQTPKYLVTQMGNDKSIKCEQNLGHDTMYWYKQDSKKFLKIMFSYNNKELIINETVPNRFSPKSPDKAHLNLHINSLELGDSAVYFCASSQAYSGTGTGNQPQHFGDGTRLSIL.

This clonotype was picked up many times. The J gene is TRBJ2-7, the V gene TRBV11-2; D is unresolved. V dropped 0 bases and J dropped 0 bases, with 12 bases sitting between them. This CDR3 contains 16 residues. The V gene's germline CDR1 is SGHAT and CDR2 FQNNGV. CDR3: CASSLDSLPNSYEQYF. Written as DNA, the CDR3 is TGTGCCAGCAGCTTAGATTCCCTCCCAAACTCCTACGAGCAGTACTTC. The full variable domain, completed using reference TRBV11-2 and TRBJ2-7, is EAGVAQSPRYKIIEKRQSVAFWCNPISGHATLYWYQQILGQGPKLLIQFQNNGVVDDSQLPKDRFSAERLKGVDSTLKIQPAKLEDSAVYLCASSLDSLPNSYEQYFGPGTRLTVT.

The genes are TRBV4-2 and TRBJ2-7; unclear D gene. CDR1 LGHNA and CDR2 YNFKEQ come from the germline V gene. CDR3 length equals 16 residues. With 1 base removed from V and 0 bases from J, the gap between germline ends came to 13 bases. This chain's CDR3 is CASSQVGIRSSYEQYF. CDR3 nucleotide sequence: TGTGCCAGCAGCCAAGTAGGGATCCGGAGCTCCTACGAGCAGTACTTC.

The rearrangement joins TRBV6-2 or TRBV6-3 to TRBJ1-6; TRBD1 might be the D (6 bases). The CDR3 is made up of 18 amino acids. Per germline, CDR1 MNHEY and CDR2 SVGEGT. Trimming cost V 2 bases and J 7 bases, with 21 bases left between them. The CDR3 nucleotides are TGTGCCAGCAGTTACGATTCCCCCGGGACACCTCGGAATTCACCCCTCCACTTT. This codes for CASSYDSPGTPRNSPLHF.

The rearrangement joins TRBV7-9 to TRBJ2-1; 11 nucleotides agree with TRBD2. The CDR3 extends over 15 amino acids. The germline V gene has CDR1 SEHNR and CDR2 FQNEAQ (reference sequence). Trimming cost V 4 bases and J 7 bases; bases outside gene matches: 6. The CDR3 DNA reads TGTGCCAGCAGCTATCTAGCGGGAGGTAGTAATGAGCAGTTCTTC. It translates to CASSYLAGGSNEQFF.

A remark on this clonotype: This may come from a read error, since a much larger clone is one base off. This chain links TRBV30 with TRBJ2-7; D might be TRBD1 or TRBD2, each matching 5 bases. V was clipped by 5 bases and J by 4 bases, with 18 bases between them. CDR3 size: 14 residues. Germline assignment: CDR1 GTSNPN and CDR2 SVGIG (reference sequence). The CDR3 protein is CAWGSQGIKYEQYF. The CDR3 DNA reads as TGTGCCTGGGGGAGCCAGGGAATTAAGTACGAGCAGTACTTC.

In its sample, this clonotype was seen many times. The chain carries TRBV2 and TRBJ2-1; 8 bases agree with TRBD1. Germline V gene data show CDR1 as SNHLY and CDR2 as FYNNEI. The CDR3 consists of 15 residues. The trim removed 1 base at V and 3 bases at J, leaving 2 bases unmatched. The CDR3 DNA is TGTGCCAGCAGTGAAGACAGGGGGATCTACAATGAGCAGTTCTTC. Protein product: CASSEDRGIYNEQFF.

This clonotype was counted at least ten times. The chain joins TRBV12-3 or TRBV12-4 to TRBJ2-1, with 12 bases aligning to TRBD1. J was trimmed by 8 bases and V by 4 bases; bases with no gene match: 3. The CDR3 is 14 residues long. The CDR3 coding sequence is TGTGCCAGCAGTTGGGGACAGGGGGCGTATGAGCAGTTCTTC. Protein product: CASSWGQGAYEQFF.

Concerning this clonotype itself: It may be a read error: a sequence one base away is much more abundant. J is TRBJ2-5 and V is TRBV5-5, with 8 bases lining up with TRBD2. CDR3 length: 14 amino acids. Germline CDR1 SGHKS, CDR2 YYEKEE (reference sequence). V trimming: 3 bases; J trimming: 5 bases; junction bases outside the gene matches: 6. CDR3 DNA: TGTGCCAGCAGCTCACCAGCGGGAGTTGAGACCCAGTACTTC. Residues: CASSSPAGVETQYF.

There are a few counts of this clonotype. The J gene is TRBJ2-7, the V gene TRBV9; D is uncertain. CDR1 and CDR2 from the germline V gene are SGDLS and YYNGEE. Trimming left V 1 base short and J 2 bases short, with 10 bases between. The CDR3 is 14 residues long. This chain's CDR3 is CASSVRQSPYEQYF. For the CDR3, the DNA is TGTGCCAGCAGCGTACGGCAGTCACCCTACGAGCAGTACTTC.

The rearrangement links TRBV6-1 to TRBJ2-5; 9 bases match TRBD1. With 5 bases clipped from V and 5 bases from J, the junction kept 12 bases outside the gene matches. Germline-derived CDR1 and CDR2 are MNHNS and SASEGT. This CDR3 is 16 amino acids long. The CDR3 nucleotides are TGTGCCAGCAGTATGCAGACCGGGACAGGGTTGGAGACCCAGTACTTC. This codes for CASSMQTGTGLETQYF.

The chain recombines TRBV19 with TRBJ1-5, with 9 bases aligning to TRBD1. Unmatched junction bases numbered 4, after V lost 3 bases and J lost 4 bases. Germline CDR1 LNHDA, CDR2 SQIVND (reference sequence). The CDR3 runs 15 residues. CDR3 nucleotide sequence: TGTGCCAGTAGTATCCCACAGGGGGCGAATCAGCCCCAGCATTTT. Its protein is CASSIPQGANQPQHF.

The chain joins TRBV9 to TRBJ2-5, with 9 bases that match TRBD2. Unmatched junction bases numbered 7, after V lost 0 bases and J lost 10 bases. CDR1 and CDR2 (germline): SGDLS, YYNGEE. CDR3 length: 14 residues. CDR3 in DNA: TGTGCCAGCAGCGTAGGGTCTAGCGGGAATCACCAGTACTTC. Translating gives CASSVGSSGNHQYF.

Regarding this clonotype: Germline is not matched at one junction end, which may reflect a read error. V is TRBV6-2 or TRBV6-3 and J is TRBJ1-2; D gene ambiguous. Germline V CDR1 and CDR2: MNHEY, SVGEGT. This CDR3 is built from 12 residues. DNA for the CDR3: TGTGACAGCAGTGACGGAAGCGTGGGCTACACCTTC. Its translation: CDSSDGSVGYTF.

DNA of the CDR3: TGCAGTGCTACGGGACTAGTACGCGAGCAGTACTTC. Translating it yields CSATGLVREQYF. V and J are TRBV20-1 and TRBJ2-7; the match to TRBD2 covers 8 bases. CDR3 length equals 12 residues. V was clipped by 4 bases and J by 6 bases; unmatched bases: 5. CDR1 is DFQATT, CDR2 SNEGSKA, per germline (reference sequence).

This clonotype turned up a few times. The V gene is TRBV9, the J gene TRBJ2-3, with TRBD2 matching 8 bases. The length of the CDR3 is 15 residues. CDR1 is SGDLS, CDR2 YYNGEE, per germline. The V and J ends lost 3 bases and 3 bases, in that order; junction bases with no gene match: 6. CDR3 DNA sequence: TGTGCCAGCAGCGGGTACAGCGGGAGAACAGATACGCAGTATTTT. Translation gives CASSGYSGRTDTQYF.

The chain combines TRBV7-3 with TRBJ2-5; 15 bases align to TRBD2. V lost 4 bases, J lost 2 bases, and 5 bases stayed unmatched. From germline, CDR1 is SGHTA and CDR2 FQGTGA. CDR3 length equals 17 residues. The CDR3, as DNA: TGTGCCAGCAGCTCCGCCGGGACTAGCGGGAGGCAAGAGACCCAGTACTTC. Residues: CASSSAGTSGRQETQYF.